This T cell receptor (beta chain) was documented in a study of PD-L1 blockade in urothelial cancer. As for the study in general: The number of prior chemotherapy regimens per patient was 0 to 3.

Here immunoSEQ multiplex PCR was the method, and the copy in TCRdb shows in-frame clones only, minus some. The sample carries about 52,000 clones, over 75% recorded once. CDR1 is MDHEN and CDR2 is SYDVKM in the germline V gene. This CDR3 is 15 amino acids long. Between the trimmed V and J ends, which lost 5 bases and 5 bases, there was a span of 18 bases. As regards this clone: The antigen is not known.

Whole-study results and caveats: Durable benefit was linked to greater 3-week expansion of tumor-associated blood clones.

The input for sequencing was PBMCs, taken around atezolizumab (anti-PD-L1) treatment. The sequence was obtained from a middle-aged man with urothelial cancer. This rearrangement joins TRBV28 to TRBJ2-5, with a possible D match to TRBD1 (6 bases). The CDR3 sequence is CASSPRGRPSETQYF. As DNA, the CDR3 is TGTGCCAGCAGTCCCAGGGGACGGCCGTCGGAGACCCAGTACTTC.